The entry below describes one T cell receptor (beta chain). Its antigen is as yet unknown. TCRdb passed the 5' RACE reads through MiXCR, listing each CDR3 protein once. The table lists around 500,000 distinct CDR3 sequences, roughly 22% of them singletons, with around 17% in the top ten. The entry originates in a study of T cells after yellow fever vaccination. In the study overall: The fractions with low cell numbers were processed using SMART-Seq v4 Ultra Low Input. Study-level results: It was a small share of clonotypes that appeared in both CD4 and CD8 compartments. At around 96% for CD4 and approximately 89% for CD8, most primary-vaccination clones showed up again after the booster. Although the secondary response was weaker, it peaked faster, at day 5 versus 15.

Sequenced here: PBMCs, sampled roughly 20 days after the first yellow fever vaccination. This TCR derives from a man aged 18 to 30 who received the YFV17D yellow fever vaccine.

The CDR3 DNA sequence: TGTGCCAGCAGTCGGACAGGGCGGATGAGCTCCTACAATGAGCAGTTCTTC. Protein product: CASSRTGRMSSYNEQFF. The V and J genes are TRBV12-3 or TRBV12-4 and TRBJ2-1; 8 nucleotides line up with TRBD1. Trimming at V came to 5 bases and at J to 0 bases, leaving 9 bases not matched to a gene. This CDR3 spans 17 amino acids.